This T cell receptor (beta chain) was sequenced during a study of technical replicates of blood from a few donors. Assay: immunoSEQ multiplex PCR; the TCRdb copy retains only in-frame clones and omits some. The sample records about 81,000 clones, around 96% being singletons. V dropped 4 bases and J dropped 2 bases, with 14 bases sitting between them. Germline loops: CDR1 MGHDK, CDR2 SYGVNS. This CDR3 is 15 amino acids long. Sequencing was carried out using T cells isolated from PBMCs. This chain connects TRBV25-1 to TRBJ1-2, with a weak D call TRBD1 (6 bases). The clonotype comes from a human donor in good health. The CDR3 region has the DNA TGTGCCAGCAGTGGCCCGACAGGTTCCAACTATGGCTACACCTTC. It encodes CASSGPTGSNYGYTF.